Below are 10 T cell receptor beta chains sequenced from a single sample in a study of blood T cell repertoires in COVID-19. The data were produced by immunoSEQ multiplex PCR, yet TCRdb's version contains in-frame clones alone and is incomplete. The table records nearly 200,000 clones, roughly 80% of them present only once. The sequenced sample was PBMCs or T cells enriched from blood (not recorded which). These TCRs come from a man aged 40-49 years who had recovered from COVID-19.

This clone was counted once. Here the CDR3 DNA reads TGTGCCTGGATTCAGGGAAACACTGAAGCTTTCTTT. It codes for CAWIQGNTEAFF. The chain is built from TRBV30 and TRBJ1-1; D is possibly TRBD1 (5 bases). The CDR3 has 12 residues. V was cut by 4 bases and J by 2 bases, with 8 bases left in between. Germline CDR1 reads GTSNPN; CDR2 reads SVGIG (reference sequence).

The V call is TRBV29-1, the J call TRBJ1-2, with D possibly matching TRBD1 (5 bases). V gave up 6 bases and J gave up 8 bases, with 19 bases separating them. Germline values: CDR1 SQVTM, CDR2 ANQGSEA. The CDR3 spans 13 residues. For the CDR3, the DNA is TGCAGCGTATCGCCGGGGGACCGGTGGGGCTACACCTTC. Translation: CSVSPGDRWGYTF.

The V gene is TRBV25-1, the J gene TRBJ2-7; D not certain. There are 11 residues in the CDR3. Germline V CDR1 and CDR2: MGHDK, SYGVNS. V lost 8 bases to trimming and J lost 5 bases, with 10 bases between them. The CDR3 reads CASRLFDEQYF. DNA for the CDR3: TGTGCCAGCCGTCTTTTTGACGAGCAGTACTTC.

The V gene is TRBV7-2, the J gene TRBJ1-6, with TRBD1 as a possible D gene (5 bases). The CDR3 is 14 amino acids. Per the germline V gene, CDR1 is SGHTA and CDR2 is FQGNSA. V lost 3 bases to trimming and J lost 7 bases, with 10 bases between them. This CDR3 is CASSFNRMNSPLHF. The CDR3 DNA sequence: TGTGCCAGCAGCTTCAACAGGATGAATTCACCCCTCCACTTT.

The V gene is TRBV27, the J gene TRBJ2-5; 9 bases match TRBD1. The germline V gene has CDR1 MNHEY and CDR2 SMNVEV (reference sequence). The ends lost 1 base at V and 5 bases at J; junction bases unmatched: 14. CDR3 length: 18 amino acids. The CDR3 sequence is CASSLLVSWDRDAETQYF. CDR3 bases: TGTGCCAGCAGTTTATTGGTTTCGTGGGACAGGGACGCGGAGACCCAGTACTTC.

This chain joins TRBV6-6 and TRBJ2-1, with 16 bases fitting TRBD2. This CDR3 comprises 20 residues. CDR1 MNHNY and CDR2 SVGAGI come from the germline V gene (reference sequence). The V gene end was trimmed by 6 bases and the J gene end by 0 bases; junction bases not matched to a gene: 11. CDR3 region: CASSSTGTSGGAYSYNEQFF. In DNA, the CDR3 is TGTGCCAGCAGCTCAACCGGGACTAGCGGGGGGGCCTACTCCTACAATGAGCAGTTCTTC.

The V call is TRBV19, the J call TRBJ2-7, with TRBD1 as a possible D gene (6 bases). Germline values: CDR1 LNHDA, CDR2 SQIVND (reference sequence). The CDR3 covers 15 residues. Trimming left V 0 bases short and J 2 bases short, with 11 bases between. CDR3 in amino acids: CASSIDRGHTYEQYF. The DNA for the CDR3 is TGTGCCAGTAGTATAGATCGGGGACATACCTACGAGCAGTACTTC.

This chain links TRBV7-6 with TRBJ1-3; 7 nucleotides agree with TRBD1. CDR1 is SGHVS and CDR2 is FNYEAQ in the germline V gene. Trimming at V came to 5 bases and at J to 4 bases, leaving 8 bases not matched to a gene. This CDR3 contains 15 residues. The CDR3, as DNA: TGTGCCAGCAGCCCCCGACAGGGTACCGGAAACACCATATATTTT. It specifies CASSPRQGTGNTIYF.

This clone was seen only once. V usage is TRBV15 and J usage is TRBJ1-2, with TRBD1 identical over 8 bases. The germline gives CDR1 LNHNV, CDR2 YYDKDF (reference sequence). The CDR3 extends over 14 amino acids. Losses at the gene ends were 6 bases for V and 1 base for J; bases not matched to a gene: 4. This CDR3 reads CATRQGGNNYGYTF. DNA for the CDR3: TGTGCCACCAGACAGGGGGGGAATAACTATGGCTACACCTTC. Supplemented by reference TRBV15 and TRBJ1-2, the full variable domain reads DAMVIQNPRYQVTQFGKPVTLSCSQTLNHNVMYWYQQKSSQAPKLLFHYYDKDFNNEADTPDNFQSRRPNTSFCFLDIRSPGLGDTAMYLCATRQGGNNYGYTFGSGTRLTVV.

The genes are TRBV9 and TRBJ2-1; maybe TRBD1 (6 bases). CDR1 is SGDLS, CDR2 YYNGEE, per germline. The CDR3 extends over 15 amino acids. Trimming removed 4 bases at V and 5 bases at J, with 16 bases between. The chain's CDR3 is CASSPRQVQDNEQFF. The CDR3 nucleotides are TGTGCCAGCAGCCCCCGACAGGTACAAGACAATGAGCAGTTCTTC.